The 25 T cell receptor beta chains reported below all come from one sample, sequenced in a study of T cells in localized non-small cell lung cancer. The protocol was immunoSEQ multiplex PCR, while the TCRdb copy is restricted to in-frame clones and leaves out a portion. The sample lists about 59,000 clones, approximately 90% occurring once. Sample: peripheral blood, taken before any cancer treatment. These receptors were collected from a man aged 35 to 70 with stage I lung adenocarcinoma.

This clone was picked up one time. The chain has TRBV28 and TRBJ2-4; D perhaps matches TRBD1 (5 bases). The CDR3 runs to 15 residues. Trimming removed 6 bases at V and 0 bases at J, with 12 bases between. Germline V gene sequence: CDR1 MDHEN, CDR2 SYDVKM. DNA for the CDR3: TGTGCCAGCAGGTCATCAGGGTTAGCCAAAAACATTCAGTACTTC. Protein sequence: CASRSSGLAKNIQYF.

V is TRBV2 and J is TRBJ2-7, with D perhaps TRBD1 or TRBD2 (5 bases each). Looked up from germline, CDR1 is SNHLY and CDR2 is FYNNEI. Trimming cost V 2 bases and J 7 bases, with 12 bases left between them. The CDR3 totals 13 residues. CDR3 nucleotide sequence: TGTGCCAGCAGTGAAACGTCGGGGCAGGAGCAGTACTTC. It yields the protein CASSETSGQEQYF.

This clone was seen once. CDR3 coding DNA: TGTGCCAGCAGCTCTGGGGGATTTAATTCACCCCTCCACTTT. This sequence encodes CASSSGGFNSPLHF. This chain joins TRBV7-3 and TRBJ1-6, with D possibly TRBD1 on 5 matching bases. Trimming stripped 4 bases from V and 6 bases from J, with 10 bases between. The V gene's germline CDR1 is SGHTA and CDR2 FQGTGA. The length of the CDR3 is 14 residues.

The chain couples TRBV7-9 to TRBJ2-5; 11 bases align to TRBD2. Trimming removed 5 bases from V and 0 bases from J; junction bases left unmatched: 8. The germline CDR1 and CDR2 sequences are SEHNR and FQNEAQ (reference sequence). The CDR3 is 17 amino acids. The CDR3 spells CASSLGLAELYQETQYF. The CDR3 nucleotides are TGTGCCAGCAGCCTGGGACTAGCGGAACTGTACCAAGAGACCCAGTACTTC.

The table lists this clone with a count of one. This CDR3 reads CASSDSGAVSSYEQYF. For the CDR3, the DNA is TGTGCCAGCAGTGACTCCGGGGCCGTGAGCTCCTACGAGCAGTACTTC. The chain employs TRBV28 and TRBJ2-7; D may correspond to TRBD1 or TRBD2 (5 bases each). This CDR3 has 16 residues. Looked up from germline, CDR1 is MDHEN and CDR2 is SYDVKM. Trimming took 5 bases from V and 0 from J, leaving 17 bases between them.

The chain recombines TRBV2 with TRBJ1-4, with D possibly being TRBD1 (6 bases). With 7 bases removed from V and 0 bases from J, the gap between germline ends came to 9 bases. Germline lookup yields CDR1 SNHLY and CDR2 FYNNEI. The CDR3 length is 14 residues. DNA for the CDR3: TGTGCCAGCAAGGGGGGGACAACTAATGAAAAACTGTTTTTT. It codes for CASKGGTTNEKLFF.

The V gene is TRBV12-5, the J gene TRBJ2-3; D call uncertain. Trimming left V 0 bases short and J 2 bases short, with 6 bases between. The CDR3 spans 14 residues. Germline V lookup: CDR1 LGHNT, CDR2 FRNRAP. CDR3 sequence (DNA): TGTGCTAGTGGTTTGGTACTGAACACAGATACGCAGTATTTT. It is translated as CASGLVLNTDTQYF.

The chain has TRBV11-2 and TRBJ2-7; 7 bases map to TRBD2. Germline lookup yields CDR1 SGHAT and CDR2 FQNNGV. Trimming removed 5 bases from V and 1 base from J; junction bases left unmatched: 11. The length of the CDR3 is 16 residues. CDR3 sequence: CASSTPWAGESYEQYF. The CDR3 DNA follows: TGTGCCAGCAGCACGCCGTGGGCGGGAGAGTCCTACGAGCAGTACTTC.

In DNA, the CDR3 is TGTGCCATCAGTGAGTCGGCTAGCGGGAGGGTAAGCTCCTACAATGAGCAGTTCTTC. This gives the protein CAISESASGRVSSYNEQFF. This rearrangement joins TRBV10-3 to TRBJ2-1; 12 bases are shared with TRBD2. V lost 0 bases, J lost 0 bases, and 6 bases stayed unmatched. The CDR3 sequence is 19 residues long. Germline V gives CDR1 ENHRY, CDR2 SYGVKD.

This clone came up a few times. The V and J genes are TRBV11-2 and TRBJ2-1; D is ambiguous. V was cut by 3 bases and J by 8 bases, with 14 bases left in between. Germline V gene sequence: CDR1 SGHAT, CDR2 FQNNGV. This CDR3 spans 14 amino acids. CDR3 nucleotides: TGTGCCAGCAGCTTGCAGATTGGTCGGCATGAGCAGTTCTTC. Its translation is CASSLQIGRHEQFF.

The rearrangement joins TRBV11-2 to TRBJ2-3, with D unclear. In germline, CDR1 is SGHAT, CDR2 FQNNGV. This CDR3 has 13 residues. The V and J ends lost 3 bases and 9 bases respectively, with 13 bases between them. CDR3 nucleotides: TGTGCCAGCAGCTTTGGACCGAAGGACACGCAGTATTTT. It translates to CASSFGPKDTQYF.

This chain joins TRBV5-1 and TRBJ2-3; TRBD2 matches 10 bases. V dropped 2 bases and J dropped 3; count of bases not matched to a gene: 6. The CDR3 runs 16 residues. Per germline, CDR1 SGHRS and CDR2 YFSETQ. Here the CDR3 reads CASSFSLAGVTDTQYF. CDR3 coding DNA: TGCGCCAGCAGCTTTTCCCTAGCGGGAGTGACAGATACGCAGTATTTT.

The J gene is TRBJ2-3, the V gene TRBV7-3; unclear D gene. This CDR3 is 14 amino acids long. Trimming stripped 4 bases from V and 4 bases from J, with 12 bases between. CDR1 and CDR2 from the germline V gene are SGHTA and FQGTGA. The CDR3 region is CASSSSIGSDTQYF. CDR3 coding DNA: TGTGCCAGCAGCTCGTCGATAGGTTCAGATACGCAGTATTTT. Based on the CDR3 plus reference TRBV7-3 and TRBJ2-3, the full variable domain is GAGVSQTPSNKVTEKGKYVELRCDPISGHTALYWYRQSLGQGPEFLIYFQGTGAADDSGLPNDRFFAVRPEGSVSTLKIQRTERGDSAVYLCASSSSIGSDTQYFGPGTRLTVL.

This rearrangement joins TRBV28 to TRBJ1-5; 9 nucleotides align to TRBD1. V trimming: 6 bases; J trimming: 6 bases; junction bases outside the gene matches: 18. The CDR3 loop spans 18 amino acids. Germline-derived CDR1 and CDR2 are MDHEN and SYDVKM. The CDR3 here is CASSLLIFPGQGGQPQHF. As DNA, the CDR3 is TGTGCCAGCAGCCTACTCATCTTTCCGGGACAGGGTGGTCAGCCCCAGCATTTT.

This clone came up a few times. The V gene is TRBV28, the J gene TRBJ1-5; D is uncertain. The germline V and J ends were trimmed by 3 bases and 4 bases, with 13 bases remaining between them. CDR3 length: 15 residues. Looked up from germline, CDR1 is MDHEN and CDR2 is SYDVKM. DNA for the CDR3: TGTGCCAGCAGTTTTCGGTCTCTAGGGAATCAGCCCCAGCATTTT. Translated: CASSFRSLGNQPQHF.

This rearrangement joins TRBV6-4 to TRBJ2-1; D is perhaps TRBD2 (7 bases). V was trimmed by 6 bases and J by 5 bases, leaving 11 bases between them. CDR1 and CDR2 from the germline V gene are MRHNA and SNTAGT. This CDR3 has 13 residues. The CDR3 region has the DNA TGTGCCAGCAGGGGGGCGGGAGACAATGAGCAGTTCTTC. Amino acids: CASRGAGDNEQFF.

The CDR3 DNA reads as TGTGCCAGCAGCTTGGACAATTTCCACACCGGGGAGCTGTTTTTT. Encoded protein: CASSLDNFHTGELFF. J is TRBJ2-2 and V is TRBV7-6, with D tentatively TRBD1 (5 bases). This CDR3 has 15 amino acids. Germline V gene sequence: CDR1 SGHVS, CDR2 FNYEAQ. V lost 3 bases, J lost 3 bases, and 11 bases lay in between.

The chain employs TRBV25-1 and TRBJ2-6; D call uncertain. V was pared by 6 bases and J by 2 bases, with 2 bases between. This CDR3 region has 12 residues. CDR1 is MGHDK, CDR2 SYGVNS, per germline. The DNA of the CDR3 is TGTGCCAGCAGCCCTGGGGCCAACGTCCTGACTTTC. It translates to CASSPGANVLTF.

The chain links TRBV18 to TRBJ2-3; possible D gene TRBD2, 5 bases. The CDR3 consists of 16 residues. V was shortened by 0 bases and J by 8 bases, with 18 bases between the two germline ends. Germline V lookup: CDR1 KGHSH, CDR2 LQKENI. In DNA form, the CDR3 reads TGTGCCAGCTCACCACCGTGGGCTAGCAGAGCTCTTACGCAGTATTTT. It yields the protein CASSPPWASRALTQYF.

The chain is built from TRBV12-5 and TRBJ2-1; 9 positions match TRBD2. The V gene end was trimmed by 7 bases and the J gene end by 8 bases; junction bases not matched to a gene: 15. The CDR3 has 16 residues. CDR1 LGHNT and CDR2 FRNRAP come from the germline V gene. The CDR3 sequence: CASDYRTSALAHEQFF. The CDR3 DNA reads as TGTGCTAGTGACTACCGGACTAGCGCCTTAGCCCATGAGCAGTTCTTC.

The J gene is TRBJ2-5, the V gene TRBV5-1; no clear D gene. Germline values: CDR1 SGHRS, CDR2 YFSETQ. The CDR3 is 15 amino acids. Trimming pared 6 bases from V and 2 bases from J, leaving 17 bases between. CDR3 coding DNA: TGCGCCAGCACCTCACAGTCGTCTCGACAAGAGACCCAGTACTTC. Translation gives CASTSQSSRQETQYF.

This chain links TRBV7-2 with TRBJ2-3; tentative D call: TRBD1 (6 bases). This CDR3 region has 13 residues. Per germline, CDR1 SGHTA and CDR2 FQGNSA. V was pared by 1 base and J by 9 bases, with 11 bases between. Here the CDR3 DNA reads TGTGCCAGCAGCTTAGTCAAGGGGGAGACGCAGTATTTT. Encoded protein: CASSLVKGETQYF.

The V call is TRBV27, the J call TRBJ1-2; the D gene is possibly TRBD1 (6 bases). The ends were cut back, 5 bases at V and 7 bases at J, with 11 bases in the middle. The germline CDR1 and CDR2 sequences are MNHEY and SMNVEV (reference sequence). The CDR3 sequence is 12 residues long. CDR3 DNA sequence: TGTGCCAGCAGTCAGACAGGCGGTGGCTACACCTTC. This encodes CASSQTGGGYTF.

The chain couples TRBV18 to TRBJ1-5, with 9 positions matching TRBD1. V shed 2 bases and J 3 bases; nucleotides not matched to a gene: 5. The CDR3 is 16 amino acids. Germline V lookup: CDR1 KGHSH, CDR2 LQKENI. CDR3 nucleotide sequence: TGTGCCAGCTCACCAGCCGGGACAGGGAACAATCAGCCCCAGCATTTT. As protein: CASSPAGTGNNQPQHF.

V usage is TRBV5-5 and J usage is TRBJ2-5; D may be TRBD2 (6 bases). This CDR3 has 14 residues. Trimming cost V 2 bases and J 4 bases, with 12 bases left between them. Germline CDR1 is SGHKS and CDR2 is YYEKEE (reference sequence). The CDR3 coding sequence is TGTGCCAGCAGCTTAAGGAGGGGTCCAGAGACCCAGTACTTC. Translated, it gives CASSLRRGPETQYF.